The text below deals with one TCR beta chain. This clonotype was found a few times. The antigen it recognizes is unknown. No per-base quality is available; no much larger clone lies one base away. The data derive from a study of response to subunit inactivated influenza vaccine (dated by TCRdb to 2017 to 2018). Describing the broader study: Deep quantitative profiling of the T cell receptor repertoire was used in the study to follow responses to a trivalent subunit inactivated influenza vaccine.

Taken with the paper, the label for time point translates to: approximately 40 days after influenza vaccine administration. Germline trimming: 3 bases from V, 1 base from J; junction bases outside gene matches: 4. CDR1 and CDR2 were assigned from the germline V gene (reference sequence) as DFQATT and SNEGSKA. Measured from the cysteine to the phenylalanine, the CDR3 is 17 residues long. This entry keeps only the CDR3 DNA: 51 bases, framed from base 1. General study outcomes and caveats: It was suggested by the authors that each seasonal influenza vaccination may recruit only a limited number of new T cells.

The library relied on RT-PCR. Sequencing was carried out with an Illumina HiSeq 2500. The public reads were run again by TCRdb, first through fastp at Q25 and then through MiXCR, and only productive beta chains were kept. Rows merge per CDR3 protein into single entries with the most common DNA and genes. For this sample the table gives over 400,000 distinct CDR3 sequences, of which 10% to 15% were detected only once. The top ten clonotypes cover roughly 13% of the sample. Recombination linked TRBV20-1 to TRBJ2-1; 15 central bases correspond to TRBD2. The sequence came from a man aged 45 to 65 who received an inactivated influenza vaccine. Donor details come from another sample of the same person, matched by shared clones. The sequencing used PBMCs from blood, collected about 6 weeks after vaccination. The CDR3 reads as follows: CSARRTSGRGSYNEQFF. In nucleotides, the sequence is TGCAGTGCTAGGAGGACTAGCGGGAGGGGGTCCTACAATGAGCAGTTCTTC.